The T cell receptor beta chain under discussion was sequenced for a study of spatial heterogeneity in lung cancer. Across the whole study: Raw-read counts averaged over ten per unique TCR and UMI combination.

Documented time point: sample taken at primary tumor resection. Unsorted whole RNA from tumor, nontumor lung or frozen PBMC underwent sequencing. Untreated early-stage non-small cell lung cancer patients, 72 in total, were the donors. Unique molecular identifiers, one per molecule, were present on every TCR cDNA molecule. TCRdb re-analysed the 5' RACE reads in MiXCR, keeping a single row per CDR3 protein. The table lists approximately 14,000 distinct CDR3 sequences, roughly 10% of them singletons. Looked up from germline, CDR1 is SGHDT and CDR2 is YYEEEE. Trimming cost V 1 base and J 0 bases, with 10 bases left between them. The CDR3 has 15 amino acids. This clonotype came up many times.

This sample comprised PBMCs, obtained at surgery. The chain couples TRBV5-6 to TRBJ1-1, with D tentatively TRBD1 (5 bases). The receptor comes from a female donor with early-stage non-small cell lung cancer. The CDR3 nucleotides are TGTGCCAGCAGCTTGAGACAGCTTATGAACACTGAAGCTTTCTTT. Amino acids: CASSLRQLMNTEAFF.